This is a list of T cell receptor beta chains from one sample in a study of metastatic and nonmetastatic thyroid tumors. Using MiXCR, TCRdb re-called clones from the PCR reads. The data hold about 32,000 clones, with around 25% observed a single time. Sequencing was carried out using blood. The receptors stem from a female donor with papillary thyroid cancer or a benign thyroid nodule (not recorded which). Some clones in this sample may be carry-over from other donors' samples. The CDR3 runs from the conserved cysteine through the conserved F or W. D genes are given only for firm matches. Size values are once, few and many counts, or a class for expanded clones, and some rows have none.

J gene,clone size,V gene,D gene,CDR3 DNA,CDR3 protein
TRBJ1-5,once,TRBV5-1,-,TGCGCCAGCAGCTTGGAAGGGACTCAGCCGCAGAATTTT,CASSLEGTQPQNF
TRBJ2-3,-,TRBV6-1,TRBD2,TGTGCCAGCAACAAAGTACTAGCGGGAGGGTGGGCAGATACGCAGAATTTT,CASNKVLAGGWADTQNF
TRBJ2-1,many,TRBV24-1,TRBD2,TGTGCCACCAGTCCGCCCGGGACTAGCGGTTACAATGAGCAGTTCTTC,CATSPPGTSGYNEQFF
TRBJ2-7,-,TRBV11-1,TRBD1,TGTGCCAGCAGCTTCGGGACAGGGTTACAAGAGCAGTACTTC,CASSFGTGLQEQYF
TRBJ2-3,few,TRBV6-1,TRBD2,TGTGCCATCACTATGGGGGGGAAACTCACAGATACGCAGTATTTT,CAITMGGKLTDTQYF
TRBJ1-5,-,TRBV20-1,-,TGCAGTGCTAGACAGGGTTCTTGCAATCAGCCCCAGCATTTT,CSARQGSCNQPQHF
TRBJ2-7,many,TRBV5-6,-,TGTGCCAGCAGCCACCCGACAGACTACGAGCAGTACTTC,CASSHPTDYEQYF
TRBJ2-1,medium-sized,TRBV28,-,TGTGCCAGCAGTTTTCTGGGAAGCGCCTACAATGAGCAGTTCTTC,CASSFLGSAYNEQFF
TRBJ1-5,many,TRBV9,-,TGTGCCAGCAGCGTAGGTATCAATCAGCCCCAGCATTTT,CASSVGINQPQHF
TRBJ2-2,many,TRBV27,TRBD2,TGTGCCAGCGGCTCGTTAGCGGGGGGGACCGGGGAGCTGTTTTTT,CASGSLAGGTGELFF
TRBJ1-1,many,TRBV28,-,TGTGCCAGCAGTTCGGGTTTTTCGAGAACTGAAGCTTTCTTT,CASSSGFSRTEAFF